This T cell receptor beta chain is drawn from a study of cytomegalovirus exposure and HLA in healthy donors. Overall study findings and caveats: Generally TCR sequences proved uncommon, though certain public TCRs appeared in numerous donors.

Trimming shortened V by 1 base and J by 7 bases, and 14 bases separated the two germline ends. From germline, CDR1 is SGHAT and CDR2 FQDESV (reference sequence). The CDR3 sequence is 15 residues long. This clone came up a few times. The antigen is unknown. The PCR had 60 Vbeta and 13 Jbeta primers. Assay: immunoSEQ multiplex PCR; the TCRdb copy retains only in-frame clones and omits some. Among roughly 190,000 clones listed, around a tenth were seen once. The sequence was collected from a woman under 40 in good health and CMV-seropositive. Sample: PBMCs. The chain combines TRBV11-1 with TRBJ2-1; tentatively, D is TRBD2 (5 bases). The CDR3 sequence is CASSLDSNWRNEQFF. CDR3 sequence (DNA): TGTGCCAGCAGCTTAGACTCCAATTGGAGGAATGAGCAGTTCTTC.